The clone carrying this TCR beta chain was detected many times. V lost 2 bases and J lost 5, with 12 bases in between. Germline V lookup: CDR1 MDHEN, CDR2 SYDVKM. The CDR3 loop spans 14 amino acids. From the 5' RACE reads, TCRdb called clonotypes with MiXCR, one entry per CDR3 protein. The repertoire includes 700,000 to 950,000 distinct CDR3 sequences, about 12% of them detected once, and about 1.5% sits in the top ten. This entry is derived from a study of identical twins. A further study also used this sample, focusing on yellow fever vaccine responses in identical twins.

The gene calls are TRBV28 and TRBJ1-1; D might be TRBD1 (6 bases). This clonotype originated in a woman between 18 and 29 years old in good health. Material for sequencing was PBMCs. The DNA of the CDR3 is TGTGCCAGCAGTTTACAGGGGTTGGGGACTGAAGCTTTCTTT. Translation: CASSLQGLGTEAFF.